A single T cell receptor (beta chain) is shown here with its context. The sample holds one count of this clone. It lacks a known antigen. One base away there is no much larger clone; base qualities are not given. Receptor libraries were prepared by the immunoSEQ multiplex PCR assay. TCRdb carries this immuneACCESS record with in-frame sequences only. Its versions omit some clonotypes, under half of them owing to an unresolved V gene in the studies checked, with the rest unexplained. This sample holds approximately 84,000 clones; roughly four fifths were observed only once. Jointly, the top ten make up roughly 9.8% of the sample. This record comes from a study of control samples from healthy donors and cancer patients (dated by TCRdb to about 2020). Relative to germline, V is missing 2 bases and J is missing 2 bases, with 4 bases of the junction outside any gene match. Reading from cysteine to phenylalanine, the CDR3 counts 15 amino acids. Just CDR3 DNA is preserved here, 45 bases in frame from base 1. The germline V gene specifies WSHSY as CDR1 and SAAADI as CDR2.

Sequencing was done on a sample of blood. This receptor was identified in a woman in her sixties or seventies in good health. The chain is made from TRBV10-2 and TRBJ1-2; TRBD1 matches 8 bases in the middle. The CDR3 amino acid sequence is: CASSETRGPNYGYTF. The sequenced DNA: TGCGCCAGCAGTGAGACCAGGGGGCCCAACTATGGCTACACCTTC.